One and the same sample provided the 21 T cell receptor beta chains below, sequenced in a study of cytomegalovirus exposure and HLA in healthy donors. Vbeta (60) and Jbeta (13) primers were used in the PCR. Clones were read by immunoSEQ multiplex PCR, and TCRdb kept only the in-frame ones, dropping some. This sample yields roughly 190,000 clones, of which around 78% are seen a single time; roughly 2.1% belongs to the top ten. The sample comprised PBMCs. The source of these receptors is a woman younger than 45 in good health and CMV-seropositive.

The V gene is TRBV7-2, the J gene TRBJ2-3, with TRBD2 identical over 7 bases. Trimming cost V 5 bases and J 0 bases; bases outside gene matches: 8. Looked up from germline, CDR1 is SGHTA and CDR2 is FQGNSA. This CDR3 has 16 amino acids. CDR3 region: CASSISSGPSTDTQYF. The DNA for the CDR3 is TGTGCCAGCAGCATTTCTAGCGGCCCTAGCACAGATACGCAGTATTTT.

The chain joins TRBV25-1 to TRBJ2-2; the D is unclear. Per the germline V gene, CDR1 is MGHDK and CDR2 is SYGVNS. V lost 4 bases, J lost 1 base, and 10 bases lay in between. The CDR3 extends over 15 amino acids. CDR3 loop: CASSGRPGNTGELFF. The DNA of the CDR3 is TGTGCCAGCAGTGGCCGTCCGGGGAACACCGGGGAGCTGTTTTTT. The complete variable domain, with remaining parts taken from reference TRBV25-1 and TRBJ2-2, reads EADIYQTPRYLVIGTGKKITLECSQTMGHDKMYWYQQDPGMELHLIHYSYGVNSTEKGDLSSESTVSRIRTEHFPLTLESARPSHTSQYLCASSGRPGNTGELFFGEGSRLTVL.

V usage is TRBV7-8 and J usage is TRBJ1-2, with a weak D call TRBD1 (5 bases). Germline V gives CDR1 SGHVS, CDR2 FQNEAQ. The CDR3 runs 16 residues. V lost 5 bases and J 3 bases, leaving 19 bases between the germline ends. DNA of the CDR3: TGTGCCAGCAGCCCCCTTAAGGGGAACGCTGACTATGGCTACACCTTC. This encodes CASSPLKGNADYGYTF. Based on the CDR3 plus reference TRBV7-8 and TRBJ1-2, the full variable domain is GAGVSQSPRYKVAKRGQDVALRCDPISGHVSLFWYQQALGQGPEFLTYFQNEAQLDKSGLPSDRFFAERPEGSVSTLKIQRTQQEDSAVYLCASSPLKGNADYGYTFGSGTRLTVV.

The CDR3 spells CASSRLGDRTSDEAFF. DNA for the CDR3: TGTGCCAGCAGCCGTTTAGGGGATCGAACCTCGGATGAAGCTTTCTTT. The chain couples TRBV27 to TRBJ1-1, with D perhaps matching TRBD1 (5 bases). Germline assignment: CDR1 MNHEY and CDR2 SMNVEV (reference sequence). V dropped 6 bases and J dropped 7 bases, with 24 bases sitting between them. This CDR3 contains 16 residues.

The chain uses TRBV5-6 and TRBJ2-1; 9 bases are shared with TRBD1. V lost 3 bases to trimming and J lost 4 bases; unmatched junction nucleotides: 14. The CDR3 is made up of 18 amino acids. CDR1 is SGHDT, CDR2 YYEEEE, per germline. The CDR3 region has the DNA TGTGCCAGCAGCTGGGGGACAGGGATTATAGCGAGGTACAATGAGCAGTTCTTC. This gives the protein CASSWGTGIIARYNEQFF.

The chain is built from TRBV19 and TRBJ1-5; D remains ambiguous. CDR3 size: 16 residues. Trimming removed 3 bases at V and 6 bases at J, with 18 bases between. Per germline, CDR1 LNHDA and CDR2 SQIVND (reference sequence). CDR3 nucleotides: TGTGCCAGTAGTATCTGGCGAGGTCGGTTGAGTCAGCCCCAGCATTTT. As protein: CASSIWRGRLSQPQHF.

The V gene is TRBV7-2, the J gene TRBJ2-5, with unresolved D. The CDR3 consists of 12 residues. Between the trimmed V and J ends, which lost 4 bases and 5 bases, there was a span of 8 bases. The germline CDR1 and CDR2 sequences are SGHTA and FQGNSA. The CDR3 DNA reads TGTGCCAGCAGCTCCTTAGTTGAGACCCAGTACTTC. Translation gives CASSSLVETQYF.

This clone has only one observation. This chain links TRBV7-2 with TRBJ2-7; D might be TRBD2 (6 bases). Trimming left V 5 bases short and J 3 bases short, with 14 bases between. The CDR3 is made up of 14 amino acids. CDR1 is SGHTA, CDR2 FQGNSA, per germline. The CDR3 region is CASSPGWGGYEQYF. The CDR3 nucleotides are TGTGCCAGCAGCCCCGGCTGGGGAGGCTACGAGCAGTACTTC.

This clone has just one count. The rearrangement joins TRBV5-4 to TRBJ1-1; tentative D call: TRBD1 (6 bases). This CDR3 comprises 15 residues. Germline loops: CDR1 SGHNT, CDR2 YYREEE (reference sequence). Trimming shortened V by 4 bases and J by 6 bases, and 19 bases separated the two germline ends. The CDR3 is CASSTGQRPDAEAFF. The CDR3 coding sequence is TGTGCCAGCAGCACAGGACAGCGCCCGGACGCTGAAGCTTTCTTT. Filled out from reference TRBV5-4 and TRBJ1-1, the complete variable domain reads ETGVTQSPTHLIKTRGQQVTLRCSSQSGHNTVSWYQQALGQGPQFIFQYYREEENGRGNFPPRFSGLQFPNYSSELNVNALELDDSALYLCASSTGQRPDAEAFFGQGTRLTVV.

Note on this clone: Germline is not matched at one junction end, which may reflect a read error. The rearrangement links TRBV7-9 to TRBJ1-1; weak D call: TRBD1 (6 bases). Germline V gene lookup returns CDR1 SEHNR and CDR2 FQNEAQ (reference sequence). This CDR3 spans 12 amino acids. The CDR3 region is CSSSLVGQEAFF. The CDR3 DNA reads TGTTCCAGCAGCTTAGTGGGACAAGAAGCTTTCTTT.

The gene calls are TRBV27 and TRBJ2-1, with a tentative D call TRBD2 (8 bases). The CDR3 has 15 residues. Deletions cut 2 bases from V and 8 bases from J, with 16 bases between. Germline loops: CDR1 MNHEY, CDR2 SMNVEV (reference sequence). The CDR3 DNA follows: TGTGCCAGCAGTTTACAGGGACTAGGGGGCGATGAGCAGTTCTTC. Translation: CASSLQGLGGDEQFF.

The chain couples TRBV10-1 to TRBJ2-1, with a tentative D call TRBD1 (7 bases). The V gene's germline CDR1 is WNHNN and CDR2 SYGVQD (reference sequence). V lost 5 bases, J lost 9 bases, and 17 bases lay in between. This CDR3 comprises 14 residues. CDR3 DNA sequence: TGCGCCAGCAGTAGGAAGAGACAGGGAGGTGAGCAGTTCTTC. Its translation: CASSRKRQGGEQFF.

CDR3 sequence (DNA): TGCGCCAGCAGCGCCCTAGCGGGGGGGCCAGATACGCAGTATTTT. It codes for CASSALAGGPDTQYF. The rearrangement links TRBV10-1 to TRBJ2-3; 12 bases are a match to TRBD2. J was trimmed by 4 bases and V by 6 bases; bases with no gene match: 5. The CDR3 is made up of 15 amino acids. Germline loops: CDR1 WNHNN, CDR2 SYGVQD (reference sequence).

This chain joins TRBV7-8 and TRBJ1-3, with 7 bases matching TRBD1. CDR1 and CDR2 from the germline V gene are SGHVS and FQNEAQ. CDR3 length equals 16 residues. J was trimmed by 2 bases and V by 7 bases; bases with no gene match: 11. The CDR3 protein is CASTPGTALTGNTIYF. Here the CDR3 DNA reads TGTGCCAGCACCCCCGGGACAGCGTTGACTGGAAACACCATATATTTT.

J is TRBJ2-5 and V is TRBV6-5; TRBD1 aligns across 9 bases. This CDR3 region has 14 residues. V gave up 6 bases and J gave up 5 bases; unmatched junction bases: 7. Per germline, CDR1 MNHEY and CDR2 SVGAGI. In nucleotides, the CDR3 is TGTGCCAGCAGCTCCGGGACAGGGCGGGAGACCCAGTACTTC. It translates to CASSSGTGRETQYF.

The gene calls are TRBV6-5 and TRBJ2-1; 10 positions agree with TRBD1. Germline lookup yields CDR1 MNHEY and CDR2 SVGAGI. With V trimmed by 6 bases and J by 5 bases, 7 bases remained unmatched. The CDR3 is 15 amino acids. In nucleotides, the CDR3 is TGTGCCAGCAGCCCGACAGGGGGCAGGAACAATGAGCAGTTCTTC. Its protein product is CASSPTGGRNNEQFF.

This clone was picked up one time. The chain has TRBV27 and TRBJ1-1; 9 nucleotides match TRBD1. Trimming took 5 bases from V and 1 from J; bases not matched to a gene: 17. CDR1 is MNHEY, CDR2 SMNVEV, per germline (reference sequence). The CDR3 runs 19 residues. The CDR3: CASSPSRTQGALSNTEAFF. The CDR3 nucleotides are TGTGCCAGCAGTCCTAGTAGGACACAGGGGGCTTTGTCGAACACTGAAGCTTTCTTT.

This clone appeared a few times. The chain uses TRBV28 and TRBJ1-4; TRBD1 matches at 9 bases. Germline V gene data show CDR1 as MDHEN and CDR2 as SYDVKM. CDR3 length: 12 amino acids. J was trimmed by 8 bases and V by 11 bases; bases with no gene match: 6. The CDR3 is CASGTGKEKLFF. The CDR3 DNA is TGTGCCTCAGGGACAGGGAAAGAAAAACTGTTTTTT.

The rearrangement joins TRBV19 to TRBJ1-1; tentative D call: TRBD1 (5 bases). The germline V and J ends were trimmed by 11 bases and 5 bases, with 15 bases remaining between them. The CDR3 sequence is 12 residues long. Germline CDR1 LNHDA, CDR2 SQIVND (reference sequence). The CDR3 reads CAVRRGGTEAFF. The CDR3 DNA sequence: TGTGCCGTTAGGAGGGGCGGAACTGAAGCTTTCTTT. The whole variable domain, remainder taken from reference TRBV19 and TRBJ1-1, is DGGITQSPKYLFRKEGQNVTLSCEQNLNHDAMYWYRQDPGQGLRLIYYSQIVNDFQKGDIAEGYSVSREKKESFPLTVTSAQKNPTAFYLCAVRRGGTEAFFGQGTRLTVV.

The table lists this clone with a few counts. The rearrangement joins TRBV4-3 to TRBJ1-1; D remains unclear. This CDR3 region has 16 residues. Trimming left V 0 bases short and J 1 base short, with 12 bases between. Germline V CDR1 and CDR2: LGHNA, YSLEER. CDR3 amino acids: CASSQDRGASNTEAFF. CDR3 in DNA: TGCGCCAGCAGCCAAGATCGCGGAGCCTCGAACACTGAAGCTTTCTTT.

The chain links TRBV10-1 to TRBJ1-1; D may be TRBD1 (5 bases). Germline V gene data show CDR1 as WNHNN and CDR2 as SYGVQD (reference sequence). Trimming removed 4 bases from V and 8 bases from J, with 14 bases in between. The CDR3 runs to 13 residues. Here the CDR3 reads CASSAPGGREAFF. DNA for the CDR3: TGCGCCAGCAGTGCCCCGGGGGGTCGGGAAGCTTTCTTT.